This record looks at one T cell receptor beta chain sequence and its context. This entry comes from a study of blood T cell repertoires in COVID-19. Clones were sequenced by immunoSEQ multiplex PCR, and TCRdb holds only the in-frame ones, with some missing. The table includes 45,000 to 60,000 clones, about four fifths detected once. Sequenced: peripheral blood. The clonotype originates from a man aged 50 to 60 with acute or convalescent COVID-19.

This CDR3 reads CSDKRAGKETQYF. CDR3 in DNA: TGCAGCGACAAAAGGGCCGGGAAAGAGACCCAGTACTTC. This chain links TRBV29-1 with TRBJ2-5, with D perhaps TRBD2 (5 bases). There are 13 residues in the CDR3. Germline CDR1 and CDR2: SQVTM and ANQGSEA. Trimming took 7 bases from V and 3 from J, leaving 15 bases between them.